These T cell receptor beta chains were read from a single sample in a study of T cells in Graves' hyperthyroidism and ophthalmopathy. Via MiXCR, TCRdb re-called the multiplex PCR reads, giving one row per CDR3 protein. The table lists about 600,000 distinct CDR3 sequences, approximately 14% of them singletons. The sequenced material came from blood. The receptor source for this set is a woman aged 50 to 60 with Graves' ophthalmopathy. Each CDR3 is given with its conserved first and last residue. A D gene is named only where the DNA matches it firmly. Expanded clones get a size class; other rows say once, few or many, or leave the size out.

j_call	clone_size	d_call	v_call	cdr3_nt	cdr3_aa
TRBJ2-5	many	.	TRBV5-1	TGCGCCAGCAGCTCACGGGGGACGCGACAAGAGACCCAGTACTTC	CASSSRGTRQETQYF
TRBJ2-2	many	TRBD2	TRBV30	TGTGCCTGGAGGTCTAGCGGGAGGAACACCGGGGAGCTGTTTTTT	CAWRSSGRNTGELFF
TRBJ2-1	many	TRBD2	TRBV28	TGTGCCAGCACCACGGGACTAGCGGCCTACAATGAGCAGTTCTTC	CASTTGLAAYNEQFF
TRBJ2-1	many	TRBD2	TRBV2	TGTGCCAGCAAAAAGACTAGCGGTATTACCGTAGAGCAGTTCTTC	CASKKTSGITVEQFF
TRBJ2-7	few	.	TRBV6-1	TGTGCCAGCAGTGACGGGACTCCCCTGCGGTACTTC	CASSDGTPLRYF
TRBJ1-1	few	.	TRBV11-2	TGTGCCAGCAGCTTAGTGCCACCCGGCAAGTCTGAAGCTTTCTTT	CASSLVPPGKSEAFF
TRBJ2-7	many	TRBD1	TRBV12-3/TRBV12-4	TGTGCCAGCAGACCCACGGGACAGGGGGCCTACGAGCAGTACTTC	CASRPTGQGAYEQYF
TRBJ2-7	many	TRBD2	TRBV20-1	TGCAGTGTTTCGCTACCGGTAGCGGGAGTATCTCCCTACGAGCAGTACTTC	CSVSLPVAGVSPYEQYF
TRBJ2-2	.	TRBD1	TRBV7-9	TGTGCCAGCAGCTTTCGGACAGGTTTTTCCGGGGAGCTGTTTTTT	CASSFRTGFSGELFF
TRBJ2-7	.	.	TRBV2	TGTGCCAGCAGGGGATGGGACGTCCGGCCGGAGCAGTACTTC	CASRGWDVRPEQYF
TRBJ2-1	few	.	TRBV19	TGTGCCAGTAGTATAGGCCCTGGGGGTGAGCAGTTCTTC	CASSIGPGGEQFF
TRBJ2-7	once	TRBD2	TRBV7-6	TGTGCCAGCAGCTTAGACGCGGGAGACTTATCCTACGAGCAGTACTTC	CASSLDAGDLSYEQYF
TRBJ2-4	many	.	TRBV12-5	TGTGCTAGTGGTTTTTCGGGGCAGGTAGCCAAAAACATTCAGTACTTC	CASGFSGQVAKNIQYF
TRBJ1-2	.	.	TRBV14	TGTGCCAGCAGCCAAGTCTTCTATGGCTACACCTTC	CASSQVFYGYTF
TRBJ2-1	many	TRBD2	TRBV11-3	TGTGCCAGCAGCTTCGAGGGGTGGCTAGCGGGAGAGTACAATGAGCAGTTCTTC	CASSFEGWLAGEYNEQFF
TRBJ2-5	many	.	TRBV5-4	TGTGCCAGCAGGATCGGGTTACAAGAGACCCAGTACTTC	CASRIGLQETQYF
TRBJ2-2	.	.	TRBV19	TGTACCAGTAGTGTTACCGGGACTGACACCGGGGAGCTGTTTTTT	CTSSVTGTDTGELFF
TRBJ2-5	.	.	TRBV28	TGTGCCAGCAGCCAATACGGGAGTTTGCGAGAGACCCAGCACTTC	CASSQYGSLRETQHF
TRBJ1-3	few	TRBD1	TRBV19	TGTGCCAGCCTGGACAGGCCGAGCTCTGGAAACACCATATATTTT	CASLDRPSSGNTIYF
TRBJ1-1	few	.	TRBV10-3	TGTGCCATCCATCGGGGGGCTGAAGCTTTCTTT	CAIHRGAEAFF
TRBJ2-1	few	.	TRBV24-1	TGTGCCACCAGTAGCCCCCACGCGGTCTACAATGAGCAGTTCTTC	CATSSPHAVYNEQFF
TRBJ2-7	many	.	TRBV9	TGTGCCAGCAGCGTAGCGGCAGGATTCTACGAGCAGTACTTC	CASSVAAGFYEQYF
TRBJ2-5	many	.	TRBV29-1	TGCAGCGTTGAAGATTTACGAAAGGGGAGACTCTACCAAGAGACCCAGTACTTC	CSVEDLRKGRLYQETQYF